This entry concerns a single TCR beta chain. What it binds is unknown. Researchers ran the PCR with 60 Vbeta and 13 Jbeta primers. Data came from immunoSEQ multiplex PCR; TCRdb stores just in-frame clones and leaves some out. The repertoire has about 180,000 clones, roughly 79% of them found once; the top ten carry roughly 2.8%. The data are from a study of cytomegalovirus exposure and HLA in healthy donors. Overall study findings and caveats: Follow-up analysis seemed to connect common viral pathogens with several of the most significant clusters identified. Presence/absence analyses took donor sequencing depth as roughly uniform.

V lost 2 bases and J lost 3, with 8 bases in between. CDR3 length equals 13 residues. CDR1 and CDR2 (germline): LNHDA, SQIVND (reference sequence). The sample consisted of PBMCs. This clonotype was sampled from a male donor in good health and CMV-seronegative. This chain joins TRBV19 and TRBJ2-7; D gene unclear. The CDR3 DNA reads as TGTGCCAGTAGTATAAGCGCCGACTACGAGCAGTACTTC. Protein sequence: CASSISADYEQYF.